Each of the 28 T cell receptor beta chains below was sequenced from the same sample in a study of shared clonotypes between healthy human individuals (dated by TCRdb to about 2020). The library relied on the immunoSEQ multiplex PCR assay. Imported from immuneACCESS, the table was reduced by TCRdb to in-frame sequences with V and J called. These copies leave out some clones; in studies compared against another copy, an unresolved V gene accounts for under half, and the cause of the remainder is not known. For this sample the table gives some 2,000,000 clones, of which roughly 94% were detected only once. The ten largest clones add up to 0.1% to 0.15% of the sample. Material: naive CD4+ T cells sorted from blood. The cell subset or site label here, explained by the study, means: CD45RA+ positively selected. The source is a man in his late teens or twenties in good health.

J is TRBJ2-1 and V is TRBV30; 11 bases align to TRBD2. Losses at the gene ends were 0 bases for V and 4 bases for J; bases not matched to a gene: 2. The CDR3 totals 15 residues. Germline V gene sequence: CDR1 GTSNPN, CDR2 SVGIG (reference sequence). In DNA, the CDR3 is TGTGCCTGGAGTGTTGGACTAGCGGGTTACAATGAGCAGTTCTTC. Translated: CAWSVGLAGYNEQFF.

This sequence joins TRBV6-5 and TRBJ2-3, with TRBD2 matching over 7 bases. V was pared by 6 bases and J by 4 bases, with 10 bases of the junction left unmatched. This CDR3 comprises 15 residues. Germline-derived CDR1 and CDR2 are MNHEY and SVGAGI. The DNA for the CDR3 is TGTGCCAGCAGCCCGGGACTAATCAGGGCAGATACGCAGTATTTT. Protein product: CASSPGLIRADTQYF.

The J gene is TRBJ2-2, the V gene TRBV2; D remains ambiguous. From germline, CDR1 is SNHLY and CDR2 FYNNEI. V was shortened by 7 bases and J by 1 base, with 10 bases between the two germline ends. The CDR3 runs to 14 residues. In DNA form, the CDR3 reads TGTGCCAGCAAAAGGGCAGAGAACACCGGGGAGCTGTTTTTT. It codes for CASKRAENTGELFF.

This chain uses TRBV18 with TRBJ1-2, with a weak D call TRBD1 (5 bases). Per germline, CDR1 KGHSH and CDR2 LQKENI. The length of the CDR3 is 15 residues. V lost 0 bases and J 5 bases, leaving 13 bases between the germline ends. The CDR3 here is CASSPPTGLTYGYTF. The CDR3 DNA follows: TGTGCCAGCTCACCACCGACGGGACTTACTTATGGCTACACCTTC.

The CDR3 sequence is CASSHPQDRAGTEAFF. CDR3 nucleotide sequence: TGCGCCAGCAGCCATCCCCAGGACAGGGCTGGCACTGAAGCTTTCTTT. The genes are TRBV4-1 and TRBJ1-1; 8 nucleotides align to TRBD1. Per germline, CDR1 MGHRA and CDR2 YSYEKL. The CDR3 has 16 residues. The J segment lost 4 bases and the V segment lost 3 bases, leaving 10 bases of the junction unmatched.

V usage is TRBV18 and J usage is TRBJ2-2; 11 bases agree with TRBD2. The germline CDR1 and CDR2 sequences are KGHSH and LQKENI. Trimming at V came to 2 bases and at J to 0 bases, leaving 8 bases not matched to a gene. The CDR3 is made up of 19 amino acids. The CDR3 DNA reads as TGTGCCAGCTCACCAAGGGGGACTAGCGGCCCCGCGAACACCGGGGAGCTGTTTTTT. Translating it yields CASSPRGTSGPANTGELFF.

In this sample, this clone turned up once. V and J are TRBV27 and TRBJ2-7, with D possibly TRBD2 on 7 matching bases. CDR1 is MNHEY, CDR2 SMNVEV, per germline (reference sequence). This CDR3 spans 15 amino acids. V was pared by 5 bases and J by 7 bases, with 21 bases between. The CDR3 coding sequence is TGTGCCAGCAGTGCGGGGGCCCTTGGGTCTAGGGAGCAGTACTTC. Its protein is CASSAGALGSREQYF.

The chain uses TRBV5-1 and TRBJ1-1, with D possibly TRBD1 on 6 matching bases. Trimming cost V 2 bases and J 3 bases, with 11 bases left between them. CDR1 and CDR2 from the germline V gene are SGHRS and YFSETQ. CDR3 length: 14 residues. The CDR3 loop is CASSFEPGDTEAFF. In DNA form, the CDR3 reads TGCGCCAGCAGCTTCGAGCCAGGGGACACTGAAGCTTTCTTT.

The rearrangement uses TRBV9 and TRBJ1-1, with D perhaps matching TRBD1 (6 bases). The germline V and J ends were trimmed by 4 bases and 3 bases, with 19 bases remaining between them. This CDR3 has 16 amino acids. Germline V gives CDR1 SGDLS, CDR2 YYNGEE. CDR3 sequence (DNA): TGTGCCAGCAGCCCGCTGGACAGAGATAGGGACACTGAAGCTTTCTTT. It specifies CASSPLDRDRDTEAFF. Full variable domain (outside the CDR3, taken from reference TRBV9 and TRBJ1-1): DSGVTQTPKHLITATGQRVTLRCSPRSGDLSVYWYQQSLDQGLQFLIQYYNGEERAKGNILERFSAQQFPDLHSELNLSSLELGDSALYFCASSPLDRDRDTEAFFGQGTRLTVV.

This sequence joins TRBV6-5 and TRBJ2-7; the D gene is possibly TRBD1 (6 bases). Germline CDR1 is MNHEY and CDR2 is SVGAGI. This CDR3 contains 11 residues. The V gene lost 6 bases and the J gene lost 9 bases, with 12 bases spanning the gap. CDR3 sequence: CASRLRGRQYF. The CDR3 region has the DNA TGTGCCAGCAGACTCAGGGGTAGGCAGTACTTC.

There are a few counts of this clone. The J gene is TRBJ1-5, the V gene TRBV6-5; D not certain. CDR1 MNHEY and CDR2 SVGAGI come from the germline V gene. There are 12 residues in the CDR3. V gave up 4 bases and J gave up 7 bases, with 8 bases separating them. CDR3 protein: CASSSVGQPQHF. CDR3 in DNA: TGTGCCAGCAGTTCGGTAGGGCAGCCCCAGCATTTT.

V is TRBV20-1 and J is TRBJ1-2, with D uncertain. Between the trimmed V and J ends, which lost 1 base and 10 bases, there was a span of 10 bases. The CDR3 has 11 amino acids. CDR1 DFQATT and CDR2 SNEGSKA come from the germline V gene (reference sequence). CDR3: CSARGAQIYTF. The CDR3 region has the DNA TGCAGTGCTAGAGGAGCGCAGATCTACACCTTC.

The rearrangement links TRBV18 to TRBJ2-7; D remains ambiguous. Germline CDR1 and CDR2: KGHSH and LQKENI. This CDR3 region has 12 residues. Trimming cost V 2 bases and J 6 bases, with 8 bases left between them. CDR3 DNA sequence: TGTGCCAGCTCACCAGGAATCAGCGAGCAGTACTTC. It is translated as CASSPGISEQYF.

This clone was observed a single time. The chain has TRBV10-3 and TRBJ2-6; 10 nucleotides match TRBD2. This CDR3 is 17 amino acids long. The germline V gene encodes CDR1 ENHRY and CDR2 SYGVKD. V was pared by 2 bases and J by 4 bases, with 5 bases of the junction left unmatched. The CDR3 is CAISEASGRAGANVLTF. The CDR3 region has the DNA TGTGCCATCAGTGAGGCAAGCGGGAGGGCCGGGGCCAACGTCCTGACTTTC.

This clone was counted only a few times. This rearrangement joins TRBV5-4 to TRBJ1-6, with a tentative D call TRBD1 (5 bases). Germline V CDR1 and CDR2: SGHNT, YYREEE (reference sequence). The CDR3 sequence is 17 residues long. V shed 2 bases and J shed 3 bases, with 15 bases lying between them. CDR3 coding DNA: TGTGCCAGCAGCTTAGGGGCCCGGGGCCACTATAATTCACCCCTCCACTTT. The encoded protein is CASSLGARGHYNSPLHF.

V usage is TRBV29-1 and J usage is TRBJ1-1, with TRBD1 matching 8 bases. This CDR3 contains 13 residues. After removal of 6 bases from V and 4 bases from J, the junction contained 7 bases not matched to a gene. Germline loops: CDR1 SQVTM, CDR2 ANQGSEA. CDR3 loop: CSVGQGPSTEAFF. CDR3 nucleotide sequence: TGCAGCGTCGGACAGGGACCCAGCACTGAAGCTTTCTTT. Full variable domain (rest looked up from reference TRBV29-1 and TRBJ1-1): SAVISQKPSRDICQRGTSLTIQCQVDSQVTMMFWYRQQPGQSLTLIATANQGSEATYESGFVIDKFPISRPNLTFSTLTVSNMSPEDSSIYLCSVGQGPSTEAFFGQGTRLTVV.

The J gene is TRBJ1-4, the V gene TRBV28; D unresolved. The CDR3 is 14 amino acids. The V end lost 7 bases, the J end lost 3 bases, and 12 bases lay between the germline ends. Germline CDR1 MDHEN, CDR2 SYDVKM. The CDR3: CASTSGSANEKLFF. The CDR3 nucleotides are TGTGCCAGCACATCTGGGTCCGCTAATGAAAAACTGTTTTTT.

This clone was observed once. The chain couples TRBV11-2 to TRBJ2-4; weak D call: TRBD2 (5 bases). V dropped 4 bases and J dropped 9 bases, with 13 bases sitting between them. Per the germline V gene, CDR1 is SGHAT and CDR2 is FQNNGV. The CDR3 runs 13 residues. This CDR3 is CASSSKEGGIQYF. The CDR3 DNA reads TGTGCCAGCAGCTCCAAAGAGGGTGGCATTCAGTACTTC.

The chain couples TRBV7-9 to TRBJ2-7, with TRBD2 identical over 9 bases. The V and J ends lost 7 bases and 2 bases, in that order; junction bases with no gene match: 15. Germline lookup yields CDR1 SEHNR and CDR2 FQNEAQ (reference sequence). The CDR3 extends over 17 amino acids. The chain's CDR3 is CASTSPGSGGLTYEQYF. The CDR3 DNA sequence: TGTGCCAGCACCTCACCCGGAAGCGGGGGGTTGACCTACGAGCAGTACTTC.

A remark on this clone: The germline gene is not matched at one end of the junction; a read error may be the cause. This chain uses TRBV6-1 with TRBJ2-2; D unresolved. This CDR3 comprises 16 residues. Germline CDR1 reads MNHNS; CDR2 reads SASEGT. CDR3 region: CASSEGSGVNTGELFF. CDR3 DNA: TGTGCCAGCAGCGAAGGGTCCGGAGTCAACACCGGGGAGCTGTTTTTT.

The chain has TRBV5-1 and TRBJ2-2, with D perhaps matching TRBD2 (6 bases). This CDR3 spans 16 amino acids. The germline V gene encodes CDR1 SGHRS and CDR2 YFSETQ. Trimming removed 4 bases from V and 0 bases from J, with 13 bases in between. The CDR3 loop is CASSLSGSANTGELFF. The CDR3 DNA reads TGCGCCAGCAGCCTTTCCGGGAGCGCGAACACCGGGGAGCTGTTTTTT.

V and J are TRBV10-3 and TRBJ2-7; D is uncertain. Trimming removed 0 bases from V and 0 bases from J, with 9 bases in between. Germline V gene lookup returns CDR1 ENHRY and CDR2 SYGVKD. This CDR3 contains 15 residues. CDR3 in DNA: TGTGCCATCAGTGAGTCGGCTGTCAGCTCCTACGAGCAGTACTTC. The encoded protein is CAISESAVSSYEQYF.

The table lists this clone with a count of one. At the DNA level, this CDR3 is encoded by other sequences in the same sample as well. The chain links TRBV10-3 to TRBJ1-5; possibly TRBD1 for D (6 bases). Deletions cut 0 bases from V and 4 bases from J, with 10 bases between. The length of the CDR3 is 15 residues. In germline, CDR1 is ENHRY, CDR2 SYGVKD. The CDR3 sequence is CAISESGTGNQPQHF. The CDR3 region has the DNA TGTGCCATCAGTGAGTCCGGAACAGGGAATCAGCCCCAGCATTTT.

The rearrangement joins TRBV6-5 to TRBJ2-2, with 7 positions matching TRBD1. The CDR3 has 16 residues. Trimming took 3 bases from V and 5 from J; bases not matched to a gene: 9. Germline-derived CDR1 and CDR2 are MNHEY and SVGAGI. The CDR3 loop reads CASSYQNRGVTGELFF. DNA for the CDR3: TGTGCCAGCAGTTATCAGAACAGGGGAGTGACCGGGGAGCTGTTTTTT.

The V and J genes are TRBV2 and TRBJ2-3; 9 bases fit TRBD1. Germline V gene sequence: CDR1 SNHLY, CDR2 FYNNEI. Trimming removed 4 bases from V and 4 bases from J; junction bases left unmatched: 3. The CDR3 covers 14 residues. The CDR3 nucleotides are TGTGCCAGCAGTGGGGACAGGGTACCAGATACGCAGTATTTT. This codes for CASSGDRVPDTQYF.

The chain carries TRBV10-3 and TRBJ2-6; weak D call: TRBD2 (5 bases). The CDR3 spans 14 residues. Deletions cut 10 bases from V and 0 bases from J, with 10 bases between. Germline V gene lookup returns CDR1 ENHRY and CDR2 SYGVKD. The CDR3 loop is CATGLASGANVLTF. CDR3 nucleotides: TGTGCCACCGGACTCGCCTCTGGGGCCAACGTCCTGACTTTC.

This sequence joins TRBV10-3 and TRBJ1-3; no clear D gene. V was pared by 5 bases and J by 0 bases, with 8 bases between. Germline V gene sequence: CDR1 ENHRY, CDR2 SYGVKD. The CDR3 has 14 residues. The CDR3 protein is CAISRVDSGNTIYF. CDR3 DNA: TGTGCCATCAGTCGGGTAGACTCTGGAAACACCATATATTTT.

The rearrangement joins TRBV27 to TRBJ2-3, with 7 bases fitting TRBD1. Germline V CDR1 and CDR2: MNHEY, SMNVEV (reference sequence). Trimming cost V 2 bases and J 5 bases; bases outside gene matches: 7. The CDR3 consists of 15 residues. CDR3 bases: TGTGCCAGCAGTTTAGCGGGTACAGGGGAAGATACGCAGTATTTT. Translated: CASSLAGTGEDTQYF.